A selection of T cell receptor beta chains follows, all from one sample in a study of beta chain features in type 1 diabetes. Data came from immunoSEQ multiplex PCR; TCRdb stores just in-frame clones and leaves some out. Of 240,000 or so clones listed, 27% were seen once; the top ten hold 3.5% to 4%. Sequencing was carried out using central memory CD4+ T cells from blood. The receptor set was obtained from a man younger than 45 in good health. Each CDR3 is given with its conserved first and last residue. D genes are given only for firm matches. Clone size is stated in some rows and not others, as once, few, many or a class when expanded.

NA | TRBJ2-2 | NA | TRBV18 | CASSPEGAAGELFF | TGTGCCAGCTCACCAGAAGGGGCAGCCGGGGAGCTGTTTTTT
NA | TRBJ2-5 | NA | TRBV28 | CASSLGRAGTQYF | TGTGCCAGCAGTTTAGGCAGGGCTGGGACCCAGTACTTC
few | TRBJ2-5 | NA | TRBV30 | CAWKSGRALETQYF | TGTGCCTGGAAGTCGGGGCGCGCATTGGAGACCCAGTACTTC
few | TRBJ2-3 | NA | TRBV7-2 | CASSLPGMDTQYF | TGTGCCAGCAGCCTCCCGGGGATGGATACGCAGTATTTT
NA | TRBJ2-3 | NA | TRBV15 | CATSRDPTTTDTQYF | TGTGCCACCAGCAGAGATCCGACAACGACAGATACGCAGTATTTT
NA | TRBJ1-1 | NA | TRBV27 | CASSFGHHGDTEAFF | TGTGCCAGCAGTTTTGGACACCATGGGGACACTGAAGCTTTCTTT
NA | TRBJ2-7 | NA | TRBV19 | CASSIGVEQYF | TGTGCCAGTAGTATAGGAGTTGAGCAGTACTTC
NA | TRBJ2-1 | NA | TRBV7-2 | CASSLAGGAYNEQFF | TGTGCCAGCAGCTTAGCGGGGGGCGCCTACAATGAGCAGTTCTTC
few | TRBJ2-7 | NA | TRBV7-9 | CASSLDTSSYEQYF | TGTGCCAGCAGCTTAGACACCAGCTCCTACGAGCAGTACTTC
few | TRBJ2-5 | NA | TRBV9 | CASSVVGAGTQETQYF | TGTGCCAGCAGCGTAGTCGGAGCGGGTACCCAAGAGACCCAGTACTTC
few | TRBJ1-1 | NA | TRBV30 | CAWTHKYGVRGTEAFF | TGTGCCTGGACACATAAATACGGGGTCCGGGGCACTGAAGCTTTCTTT
few | TRBJ2-4 | NA | TRBV5-4 | CASSNGGTRRNIQYF | TGTGCCAGCAGCAATGGGGGGACACGGCGGAACATTCAGTACTTC
NA | TRBJ2-2 | TRBD2 | TRBV19 | CASSTGLAHGELFF | TGTGCCAGTAGTACTGGACTAGCTCACGGGGAGCTGTTTTTT
few | TRBJ2-1 | NA | TRBV9 | CASSQRSYSYNEQFF | TGTGCCAGCAGCCAGAGAAGCTACTCCTACAATGAGCAGTTCTTC
NA | TRBJ1-1 | NA | TRBV6-5 | CASKRTDNTEAFF | TGTGCCAGCAAAAGGACTGACAACACTGAAGCTTTCTTT
NA | TRBJ2-5 | TRBD2 | TRBV6-1 | CASSESSAGGLETQYF | TGTGCCAGCAGTGAAAGTTCTGCGGGAGGTCTTGAGACCCAGTACTTC
NA | TRBJ2-5 | NA | TRBV5-5 | CASIKRPQETQYF | TGTGCCAGCATTAAGCGACCACAAGAGACCCAGTACTTC
many | TRBJ2-3 | TRBD2 | TRBV29-1 | CSATSGTDTQYF | TGCAGCGCGACTAGCGGCACAGATACGCAGTATTTT
NA | TRBJ2-1 | TRBD2 | TRBV7-8 | CASSLAAGGTYNEQFF | TGTGCCAGCAGCTTAGCGGCGGGGGGGACCTACAATGAGCAGTTCTTC
NA | TRBJ2-1 | TRBD2 | TRBV12-5 | CASAPSGSHNEQFF | TGTGCTAGTGCCCCGAGCGGGAGCCACAATGAGCAGTTCTTC
NA | TRBJ2-3 | NA | TRBV18 | CASSPIPASTDTQYF | TGTGCCAGCTCACCCATTCCTGCTAGCACAGATACGCAGTATTTT
few | TRBJ1-2 | NA | TRBV7-9 | CASSPVEGSYGYTF | TGTGCCAGCAGTCCAGTAGAGGGTAGCTATGGCTACACCTTC
NA | TRBJ2-1 | NA | TRBV10-1 | CASSRKQSYNEQFF | TGCGCCAGCAGTAGGAAACAGAGTTACAATGAGCAGTTCTTC
NA | TRBJ2-3 | TRBD2 | TRBV7-9 | CASSSLSGGAADTQYF | TGTGCCAGCAGCTCACTTAGCGGGGGGGCCGCAGATACGCAGTATTTT
NA | TRBJ2-7 | NA | TRBV28 | CASSLIRMGYEQYF | TGTGCCAGCAGTCTCATCCGCATGGGTTACGAGCAGTACTTC
few | TRBJ2-6 | NA | TRBV28 | CASSFFGTTGANVLTF | TGTGCCAGCAGTTTTTTTGGGACGACTGGGGCCAACGTCCTGACTTTC
NA | TRBJ2-5 | NA | TRBV6-1 | CASSAPVETQYF | TGTGCCAGCAGTGCCCCTGTGGAGACCCAGTACTTC
NA | TRBJ2-3 | NA | TRBV9 | CASTPAAAGTDTQYF | TGTGCCAGCACCCCAGCGGCAGCGGGCACAGATACGCAGTATTTT
NA | TRBJ2-1 | TRBD1 | TRBV5-4 | CASSRFPRQRGRTDEQFF | TGTGCCAGCAGCCGTTTTCCCCGACAGAGGGGGCGTACCGATGAGCAGTTCTTC
NA | TRBJ1-3 | NA | TRBV7-2 | CASSYRVSSGNTIYF | TGTGCCAGCAGCTACAGGGTCAGCTCTGGAAACACCATATATTTT
few | TRBJ1-1 | NA | TRBV6-6 | CASRRGGLLTGTEAFF | TGTGCCAGCAGACGTGGGGGCCTTCTTACCGGCACTGAAGCTTTCTTT
few | TRBJ1-2 | TRBD1 | TRBV13 | CASSFTDPGQGRHGYTF | TGTGCCAGCAGCTTTACCGACCCGGGACAGGGGCGTCATGGCTACACCTTC
many | TRBJ2-4 | TRBD1 | TRBV28 | CASSFYGTDLAKNIQYF | TGTGCCAGCAGTTTCTACGGGACAGATCTAGCCAAAAACATTCAGTACTTC
NA | TRBJ2-5 | NA | TRBV5-1 | CASSTRGAGETQYF | TGCGCCAGCAGCACCCGGGGGGCAGGGGAGACCCAGTACTTC
NA | TRBJ2-1 | TRBD2 | TRBV18 | CASSPISGSSYNEQFF | TGTGCCAGCTCACCCATTAGCGGGAGCTCCTACAATGAGCAGTTCTTC